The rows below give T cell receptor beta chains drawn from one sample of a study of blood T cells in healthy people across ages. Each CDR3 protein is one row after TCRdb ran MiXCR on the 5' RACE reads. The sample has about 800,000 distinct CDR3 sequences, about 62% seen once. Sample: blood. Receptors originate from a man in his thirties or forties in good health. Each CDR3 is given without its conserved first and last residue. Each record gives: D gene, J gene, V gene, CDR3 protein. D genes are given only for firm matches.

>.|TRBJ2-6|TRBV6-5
ASSLEGGAGANVLT
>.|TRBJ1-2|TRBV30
AWKVAGYT
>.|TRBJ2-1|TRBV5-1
ASSQGDSSYNEQF
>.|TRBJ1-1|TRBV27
ASSPAAAGYPEAF
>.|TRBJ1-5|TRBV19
ASSRGTGQPQH
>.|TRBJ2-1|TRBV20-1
SVLPARGYNEQF
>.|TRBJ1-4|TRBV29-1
SVEVGEKLF
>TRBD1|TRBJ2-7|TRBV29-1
SVMGQHYEQY
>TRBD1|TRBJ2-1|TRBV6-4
ASRPGQGVRRQF
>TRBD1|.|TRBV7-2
ASSPRGTDYYEQY
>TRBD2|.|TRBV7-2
ASRQTGTKSYNEQY
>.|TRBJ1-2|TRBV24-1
ATSDANRADGYT
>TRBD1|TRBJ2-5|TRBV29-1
SGDPTGTETQY
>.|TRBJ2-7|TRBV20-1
SARDPSWHYEQY
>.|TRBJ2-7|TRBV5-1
ASSFITGSSYEQY
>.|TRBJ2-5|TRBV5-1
ASSLTGRQETQY
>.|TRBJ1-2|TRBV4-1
ASSQPGRISYGYT
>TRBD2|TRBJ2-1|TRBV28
ASRGLEVAYNEQF
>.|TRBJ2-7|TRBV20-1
SAVKPGIAYEQY
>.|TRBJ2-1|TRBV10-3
AISESWSRVLNEQF
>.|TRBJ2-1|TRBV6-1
ASSELGREQF
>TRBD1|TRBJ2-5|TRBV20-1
SAPNPGTAQETQY
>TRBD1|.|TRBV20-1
SASGQGREYEQY
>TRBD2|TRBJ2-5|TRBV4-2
ASSQTPSREREETQY
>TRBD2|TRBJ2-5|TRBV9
ASSPSGGQQETQY
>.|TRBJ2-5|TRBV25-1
ASTEAKAQY
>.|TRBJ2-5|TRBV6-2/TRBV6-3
ASSPTRETQY
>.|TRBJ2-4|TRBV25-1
ASSEKAENIQY
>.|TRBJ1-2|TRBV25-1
ASSPGLANYGYT
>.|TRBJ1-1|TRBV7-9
ASSLQPGASAF
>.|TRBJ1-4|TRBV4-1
ASSQERGASEKLF
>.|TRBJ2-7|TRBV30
AWTDTRLEQY
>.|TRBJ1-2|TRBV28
ASSLAIGSNYGYT